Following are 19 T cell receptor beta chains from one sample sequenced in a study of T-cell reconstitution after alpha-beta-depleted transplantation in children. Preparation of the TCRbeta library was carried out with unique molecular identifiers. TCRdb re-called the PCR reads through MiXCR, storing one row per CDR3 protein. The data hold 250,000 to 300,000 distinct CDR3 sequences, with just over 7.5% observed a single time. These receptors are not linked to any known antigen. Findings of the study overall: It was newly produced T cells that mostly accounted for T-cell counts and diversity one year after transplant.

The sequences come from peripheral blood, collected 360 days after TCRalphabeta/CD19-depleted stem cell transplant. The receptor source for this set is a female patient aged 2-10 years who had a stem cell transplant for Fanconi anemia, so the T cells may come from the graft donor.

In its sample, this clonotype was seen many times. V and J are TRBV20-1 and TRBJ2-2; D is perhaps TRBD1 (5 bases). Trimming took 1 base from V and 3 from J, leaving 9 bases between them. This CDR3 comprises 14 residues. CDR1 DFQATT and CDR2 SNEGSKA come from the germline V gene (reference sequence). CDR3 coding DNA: TGCAGTGCTAGAGTGGGGCCTGACACCGGGGAGCTGTTTTTT. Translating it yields CSARVGPDTGELFF.

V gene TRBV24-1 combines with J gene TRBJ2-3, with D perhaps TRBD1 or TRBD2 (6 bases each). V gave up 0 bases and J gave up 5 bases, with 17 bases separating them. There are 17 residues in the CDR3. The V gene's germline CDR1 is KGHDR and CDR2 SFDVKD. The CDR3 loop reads CATSDLGRGGIGDTQYF. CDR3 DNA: TGTGCCACCAGTGATTTGGGCAGAGGGGGGATAGGAGATACGCAGTATTTT.

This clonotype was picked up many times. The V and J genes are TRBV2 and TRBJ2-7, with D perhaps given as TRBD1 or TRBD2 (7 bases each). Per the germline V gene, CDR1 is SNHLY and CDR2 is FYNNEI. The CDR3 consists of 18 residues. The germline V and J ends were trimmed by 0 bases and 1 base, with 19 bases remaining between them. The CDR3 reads CASSEARLRQGGSYEQYV. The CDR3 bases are TGTGCCAGCAGTGAAGCGCGGTTAAGACAGGGAGGGTCCTACGAGCAGTACGTC.

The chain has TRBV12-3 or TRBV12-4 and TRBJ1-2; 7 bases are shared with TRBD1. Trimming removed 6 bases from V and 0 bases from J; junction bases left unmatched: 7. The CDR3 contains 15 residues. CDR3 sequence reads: CASRGTGEANYGYTF. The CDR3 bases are TGTGCCAGCAGAGGTACAGGGGAAGCTAACTATGGCTACACCTTC.

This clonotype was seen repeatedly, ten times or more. CDR3 sequence (DNA): TGTGCCACCAGTGTAGCGGGGGAAAACGAGCAGTACTTC. Its translation is CATSVAGENEQYF. The chain uses TRBV24-1 and TRBJ2-7; 9 nucleotides align to TRBD2. The CDR3 is made up of 13 amino acids. Trimming took 5 bases from V and 5 from J; bases not matched to a gene: 3. Germline CDR1 reads KGHDR; CDR2 reads SFDVKD.

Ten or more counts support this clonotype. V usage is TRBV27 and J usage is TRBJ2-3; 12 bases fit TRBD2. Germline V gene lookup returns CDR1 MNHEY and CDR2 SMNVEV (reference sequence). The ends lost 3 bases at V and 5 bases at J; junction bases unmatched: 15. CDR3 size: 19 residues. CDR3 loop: CASSFTSGGLYYSQDTQYF. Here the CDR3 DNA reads TGTGCCAGCAGTTTTACTAGCGGGGGGCTGTACTACTCCCAAGATACGCAGTATTTT.

The CDR3, as DNA: TGCAGTGCTAGAAACCACACCCCGGGGAGGTGGGGGGGGCACTCCGCAGATACGCAGTATTTT. Translated, it gives CSARNHTPGRWGGHSADTQYF. The V call is TRBV20-1, the J call TRBJ2-3; tentatively, D is TRBD2 (7 bases). Germline lookup yields CDR1 DFQATT and CDR2 SNEGSKA (reference sequence). V lost 2 bases to trimming and J lost 4 bases, with 34 bases between them. The CDR3 is 21 residues long.

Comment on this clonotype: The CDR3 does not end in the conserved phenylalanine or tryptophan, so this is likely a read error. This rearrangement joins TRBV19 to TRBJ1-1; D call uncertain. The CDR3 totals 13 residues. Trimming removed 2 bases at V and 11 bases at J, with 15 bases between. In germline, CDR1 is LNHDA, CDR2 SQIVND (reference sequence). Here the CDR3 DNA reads TGTGCCAGTAGTATACGGCAGGTGAAACAGGCTTTCCTT. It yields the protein CASSIRQVKQAFL.

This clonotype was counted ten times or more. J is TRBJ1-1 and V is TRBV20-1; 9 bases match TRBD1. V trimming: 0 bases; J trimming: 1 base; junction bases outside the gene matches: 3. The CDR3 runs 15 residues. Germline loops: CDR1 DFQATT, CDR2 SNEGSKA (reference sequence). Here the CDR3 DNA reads TGCAGTGCTAGAGAACCGACAGGGGGGAACACTGAAGCTTTCTTT. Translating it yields CSAREPTGGNTEAFF.

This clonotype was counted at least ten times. CDR3 nucleotides: TGTGCCAGCAGTAAATCACCCGGACTCCTGAACACCGGGGAGCTGTTTTTT. It specifies CASSKSPGLLNTGELFF. The chain combines TRBV12-3 or TRBV12-4 with TRBJ2-2; tentatively, D is TRBD2 (5 bases). V was cut by 5 bases and J by 1 base, with 17 bases left in between. There are 17 residues in the CDR3.

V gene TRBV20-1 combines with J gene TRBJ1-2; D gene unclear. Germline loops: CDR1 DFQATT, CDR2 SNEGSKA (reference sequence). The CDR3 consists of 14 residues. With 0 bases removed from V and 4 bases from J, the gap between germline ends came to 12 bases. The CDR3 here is CSAREAGTFYGYTF. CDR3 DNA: TGCAGTGCTAGAGAGGCAGGAACTTTCTATGGCTACACCTTC.

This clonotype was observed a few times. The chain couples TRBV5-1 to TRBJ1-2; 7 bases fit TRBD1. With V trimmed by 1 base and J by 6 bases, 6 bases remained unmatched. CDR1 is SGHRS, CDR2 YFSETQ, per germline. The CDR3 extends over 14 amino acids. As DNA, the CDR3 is TGCGCCAGCAGCTTGTCTGGGACAGTTAATGGCTACACCTTC. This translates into CASSLSGTVNGYTF.

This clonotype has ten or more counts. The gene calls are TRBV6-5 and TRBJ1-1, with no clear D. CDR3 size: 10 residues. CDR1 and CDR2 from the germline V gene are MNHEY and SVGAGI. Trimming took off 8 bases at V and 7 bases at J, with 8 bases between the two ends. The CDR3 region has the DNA TGTGCCAGCTGGGGTGATGAAGCTTTCTTT. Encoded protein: CASWGDEAFF.

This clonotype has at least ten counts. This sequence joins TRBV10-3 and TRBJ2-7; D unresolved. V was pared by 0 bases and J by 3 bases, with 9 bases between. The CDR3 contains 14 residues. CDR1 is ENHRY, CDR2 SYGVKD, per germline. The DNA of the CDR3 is TGTGCCATCAGTGAGTCGGTCAGATACTACGAGCAGTACTTC. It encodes CAISESVRYYEQYF.

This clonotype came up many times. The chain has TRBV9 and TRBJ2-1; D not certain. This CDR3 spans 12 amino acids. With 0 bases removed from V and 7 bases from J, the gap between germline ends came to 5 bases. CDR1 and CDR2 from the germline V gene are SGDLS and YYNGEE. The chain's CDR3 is CASSVVSNEQFF. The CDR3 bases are TGTGCCAGCAGCGTAGTAAGTAATGAGCAGTTCTTC.

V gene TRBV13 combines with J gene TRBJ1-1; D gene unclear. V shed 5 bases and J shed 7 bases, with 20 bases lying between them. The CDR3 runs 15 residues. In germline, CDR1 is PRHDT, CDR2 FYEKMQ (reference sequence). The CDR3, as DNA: TGTGCCAGCAGCCCCTGGCTGACCCTCTCAAGTGAAGCTTTCTTT. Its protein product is CASSPWLTLSSEAFF.

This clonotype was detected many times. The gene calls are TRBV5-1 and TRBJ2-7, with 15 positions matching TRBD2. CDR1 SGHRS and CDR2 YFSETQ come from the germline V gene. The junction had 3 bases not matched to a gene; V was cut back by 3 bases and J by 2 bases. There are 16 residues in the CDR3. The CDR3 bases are TGCGCCAGCAGCTCGGGACTAGCGGGAGGCCCCTACGAGCAGTACTTC. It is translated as CASSSGLAGGPYEQYF.

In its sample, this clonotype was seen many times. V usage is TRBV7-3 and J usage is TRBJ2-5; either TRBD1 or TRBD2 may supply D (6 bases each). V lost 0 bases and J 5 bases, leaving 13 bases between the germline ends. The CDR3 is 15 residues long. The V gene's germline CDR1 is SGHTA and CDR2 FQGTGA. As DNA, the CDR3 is TGTGCCAGCAGCTTAACTTCGGGGGCGAGTGAGACCCAGTACTTC. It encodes CASSLTSGASETQYF.

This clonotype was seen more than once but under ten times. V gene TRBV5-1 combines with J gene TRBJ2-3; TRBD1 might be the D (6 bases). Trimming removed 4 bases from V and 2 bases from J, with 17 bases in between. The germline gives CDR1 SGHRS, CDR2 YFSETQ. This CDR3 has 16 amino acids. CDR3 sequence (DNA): TGCGCCAGCAGCCCTGGACAGACTACAAACACAGATACGCAGTATTTT. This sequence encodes CASSPGQTTNTDTQYF.